This TCR beta chain was retrieved from a study of technical replicates of blood from a few donors. The assay was immunoSEQ multiplex PCR, and TCRdb's table has in-frame clones only and misses some. Of some 50,000 clones in the sample, roughly 92% were seen once. The CDR3 is 16 amino acids. Germline V gene sequence: CDR1 SGDLS, CDR2 YYNGEE. J gave up 4 bases and V 0 bases, and 1 base lay outside the gene matches. The source of this sequence is a human donor in good health. This sequence joins TRBV9 and TRBJ2-2; 12 bases align to TRBD2. Sample: T cells isolated from PBMCs. The CDR3 DNA follows: TGTGCCAGCAGCGTAGCGGGACTAGCGGGCACCGGGGAGCTGTTTTTT. It codes for CASSVAGLAGTGELFF.